The rows below give T cell receptor beta chains drawn from one sample of a study of blood T cells in healthy people across ages. MiXCR, applied by TCRdb to the 5' RACE reads, yields one record per CDR3 protein. The table has over 1,500,000 distinct CDR3 sequences, about two fifths seen once. Sequenced input: blood. These receptors came from a human donor in good health. CDR3s include the opening cysteine and the closing phenylalanine or tryptophan. Fields, in order: clone size, J gene, V gene, D gene, CDR3 protein, CDR3 DNA. A D gene is named only where the DNA matches it firmly. Not all rows give a size; the values are once, few, many and, for expanded clones, a class.

abundance: .; j_gene: TRBJ1-4; v_gene: TRBV18; d_gene: TRBD1; CDR3aa: CASSPLGQGLSEKLFF; CDR3nt: TGTGCCAGCTCACCACTGGGACAGGGATTAAGTGAAAAACTGTTTTTT
abundance: .; j_gene: TRBJ2-1; v_gene: TRBV5-1; d_gene: .; CDR3aa: CATTVGYSYNEQFF; CDR3nt: TGCGCCACAACCGTAGGTTACTCCTACAATGAGCAGTTCTTC
abundance: .; j_gene: TRBJ1-1; v_gene: TRBV29-1; d_gene: .; CDR3aa: CSVRRRRTNTEAFF; CDR3nt: TGCAGCGTACGCCGGCGACGGACGAACACTGAAGCTTTCTTT
abundance: .; j_gene: TRBJ2-1; v_gene: TRBV7-7; d_gene: .; CDR3aa: CASSLGAMNEQFF; CDR3nt: TGTGCTAGCAGCTTAGGGGCGATGAATGAGCAGTTCTTC
abundance: .; j_gene: TRBJ2-7; v_gene: TRBV5-6; d_gene: TRBD1; CDR3aa: CASSFGTGSRGFSYEQYF; CDR3nt: TGTGCCAGCAGCTTCGGGACAGGGTCCCGAGGGTTTTCCTACGAGCAGTACTTC
abundance: .; j_gene: TRBJ2-7; v_gene: TRBV6-1; d_gene: .; CDR3aa: CASSEVGSTYEQYF; CDR3nt: TGTGCCAGCAGTGAAGTTGGGTCAACCTACGAGCAGTACTTC
abundance: .; j_gene: TRBJ2-5; v_gene: TRBV10-3; d_gene: .; CDR3aa: CAITRGLQETQYF; CDR3nt: TGTGCCATCACACGGGGCCTCCAAGAGACCCAGTACTTC
abundance: .; j_gene: TRBJ2-7; v_gene: TRBV20-1; d_gene: TRBD1; CDR3aa: CSASRDRVYNEQYF; CDR3nt: TGCAGTGCTAGCCGGGACAGGGTCTACAATGAGCAGTACTTC
abundance: .; j_gene: TRBJ2-3; v_gene: TRBV7-2; d_gene: .; CDR3aa: CASSVLGAGIGDTQYF; CDR3nt: TGTGCCAGCAGCGTCCTCGGAGCGGGCATTGGAGATACGCAGTATTTT
abundance: few; j_gene: TRBJ2-5; v_gene: TRBV6-2/TRBV6-3; d_gene: .; CDR3aa: CASSYGPDNQETQYF; CDR3nt: TGTGCCAGCAGTTACGGCCCTGACAACCAAGAGACCCAGTACTTC
abundance: .; j_gene: TRBJ2-5; v_gene: TRBV2; d_gene: .; CDR3aa: CASSEEGRAFVLPNQETQYF; CDR3nt: TGTGCCAGCAGTGAAGAGGGGCGGGCTTTCGTCTTACCCAACCAAGAGACCCAGTACTTC
abundance: .; j_gene: TRBJ1-2; v_gene: TRBV29-1; d_gene: .; CDR3aa: CSVEGMLRGPYYGYTF; CDR3nt: TGCAGCGTTGAAGGGATGTTACGTGGGCCATACTATGGCTACACCTTC
abundance: few; j_gene: TRBJ2-3; v_gene: TRBV7-9; d_gene: .; CDR3aa: CASSSPKASDTQYF; CDR3nt: TGTGCCAGCAGCTCGCCGAAAGCCTCAGATACGCAGTATTTT
abundance: .; j_gene: TRBJ1-1; v_gene: TRBV7-3; d_gene: TRBD1; CDR3aa: CAGSSSGGRTEAFF; CDR3nt: TGTGCCGGCAGCTCCTCAGGGGGGCGAACTGAAGCTTTCTTT
abundance: .; j_gene: TRBJ2-6; v_gene: TRBV20-1; d_gene: TRBD1; CDR3aa: CSAFPGQGDGANVLTF; CDR3nt: TGCAGTGCTTTCCCGGGACAGGGTGATGGGGCCAACGTCCTGACTTTC
abundance: .; j_gene: TRBJ1-5; v_gene: TRBV5-1; d_gene: TRBD1; CDR3aa: CASSYGTGTNQPQHF; CDR3nt: TGCGCCAGCAGCTACGGGACAGGGACCAATCAGCCCCAGCATTTT
abundance: .; j_gene: TRBJ1-2; v_gene: TRBV14; d_gene: .; CDR3aa: CASSPPGGLFNYGYTF; CDR3nt: TGTGCCAGCAGCCCCCCGGGGGGTCTGTTCAACTATGGCTACACCTTC
abundance: few; j_gene: TRBJ1-2; v_gene: TRBV11-3; d_gene: .; CDR3aa: CASSLDRDHYGYTF; CDR3nt: TGTGCCAGCAGCTTAGACCGGGACCACTATGGCTACACCTTC